The next 32 T cell receptor beta chains were all read from a single sample in a study of blood T cells in healthy people across ages. Combining a sample-barcoded 5' primer with a J-beta primer mix, a second PCR ran for roughly 6 to 12 cycles. TCRdb itself ran the 5' RACE reads through MiXCR, one entry per CDR3 protein. The sample has around 780,000 distinct CDR3 sequences; roughly 24% are singletons. The sample was also linked to a second study, of T cells of mothers and their children.

The sample consisted of blood. These receptors were taken from a boy younger than 18 in good health.

Only a few counts were recorded for this clonotype. This chain uses TRBV29-1 with TRBJ2-5; D could derive from TRBD1 or TRBD2 (5 bases each). The V gene's germline CDR1 is SQVTM and CDR2 ANQGSEA. The V gene lost 0 bases and the J gene lost 6 bases, with 14 bases spanning the gap. The CDR3 runs to 14 residues. CDR3 coding DNA: TGCAGCGTTGAAGACGGGGCGGCGGTAAAGACCCAGTACTTC. Translating gives CSVEDGAAVKTQYF.

V usage is TRBV27 and J usage is TRBJ2-3, with D hard to call. This CDR3 has 13 amino acids. Looked up from germline, CDR1 is MNHEY and CDR2 is SMNVEV (reference sequence). Trimming took 6 bases from V and 2 from J, leaving 9 bases between them. CDR3 sequence: CASRPRVTDTQYF. The CDR3 region has the DNA TGTGCCAGCAGACCCCGGGTCACAGATACGCAGTATTTT.

This clonotype came up a few times. The chain carries TRBV11-2 and TRBJ2-2, with D tentatively TRBD1 (5 bases). Germline assignment: CDR1 SGHAT and CDR2 FQNNGV. The germline V and J ends were trimmed by 5 bases and 6 bases, with 16 bases remaining between them. This CDR3 is 15 amino acids long. CDR3 amino acids: CASSPLQGWSGELFF. The DNA for the CDR3 is TGTGCCAGCAGCCCACTTCAGGGTTGGTCCGGGGAGCTGTTTTTT.

In its sample, this clonotype was seen a few times. The rearrangement uses TRBV9 and TRBJ2-3; possibly TRBD1 or TRBD2 for D (6 bases each). V lost 0 bases to trimming and J lost 0 bases, with 14 bases between them. The CDR3 is 17 residues long. Germline assignment: CDR1 SGDLS and CDR2 YYNGEE. This chain's CDR3 is CASSVGGATISTDTQYF. CDR3 coding DNA: TGTGCCAGCAGCGTAGGGGGGGCGACTATCAGCACAGATACGCAGTATTTT.

This clonotype was counted between two and nine times. The chain joins TRBV10-3 to TRBJ2-5; D gene ambiguous. The J call may be incorrect, as the DNA end agrees better with TRBJ2-7. The germline V gene has CDR1 ENHRY and CDR2 SYGVKD. The CDR3 covers 12 residues. The DNA for the CDR3 is TGTGCCATCAGGGACGGAAACTACGAGCAGTACTTC. This sequence encodes CAIRDGNYEQYF.

This chain connects TRBV18 to TRBJ2-5, with D tentatively TRBD1 (5 bases). Trimming pared 1 base from V and 2 bases from J, leaving 14 bases between. The CDR3 is 16 residues long. Germline V gene data show CDR1 as KGHSH and CDR2 as LQKENI. CDR3 protein: CASSPLIRAGQETQYF. The DNA of the CDR3 is TGTGCCAGCTCACCACTAATTCGGGCAGGGCAAGAGACCCAGTACTTC.

The chain employs TRBV6-5 and TRBJ2-5; 8 bases are shared with TRBD1. The J call is uncertain, as TRBJ2-1 better fits the DNA end. Germline assignment: CDR1 MNHEY and CDR2 SVGAGI. This CDR3 contains 15 residues. The CDR3 DNA reads as TGTGCCAGCAGTTACTCCCAGGGGGCAGGCAATGAGCAGTTCTTC. This sequence encodes CASSYSQGAGNEQFF.

About this clonotype itself: At one boundary the junction diverges from the germline segment, which might be a read error. The chain employs TRBV7-9 and TRBJ1-2; the match to TRBD1 covers 7 bases. Germline values: CDR1 SEHNR, CDR2 FQNEAQ (reference sequence). The CDR3 is 15 amino acids. The CDR3 nucleotides read TGTGCCAGCAGCTTCGGCCAGGGGGTAAACTATGCCTACACCTTC. Its protein product is CASSFGQGVNYAYTF.

The gene calls are TRBV7-9 and TRBJ2-4, with 8 bases fitting TRBD2. The germline CDR1 and CDR2 sequences are SEHNR and FQNEAQ (reference sequence). This CDR3 has 16 amino acids. Trimming removed 3 bases from V and 8 bases from J; junction bases left unmatched: 12. This CDR3 is CASSFYSAPGGDIQYF. The CDR3, as DNA: TGTGCCAGCAGCTTTTATTCGGCCCCGGGAGGGGACATTCAGTACTTC. Drawing the rest from reference TRBV7-9 and TRBJ2-4, the complete variable domain is DTGVSQNPRHKITKRGQNVTFRCDPISEHNRLYWYRQTLGQGPEFLTYFQNEAQLEKSRLLSDRFSAERPKGSFSTLEIQRTEQGDSAMYLCASSFYSAPGGDIQYFGAGTRLSVL.

J is TRBJ2-5 and V is TRBV6-1; 7 bases align to TRBD1. The J call may be in error: the DNA end matches TRBJ2-7 better. The germline gives CDR1 MNHNS, CDR2 SASEGT. This CDR3 has 14 amino acids. In nucleotides, the CDR3 is TGTGCCAGCAGTGTAAACAGGGGAGCCTACGAGCAGTACTTC. Protein sequence: CASSVNRGAYEQYF.

CDR3 sequence reads: CASSEDTDVWGSPLHF. DNA for the CDR3: TGTGCCAGCAGTGAAGATACAGACGTTTGGGGATCACCCCTCCACTTT. The gene calls are TRBV2 and TRBJ1-6, with unresolved D. Germline V CDR1 and CDR2: SNHLY, FYNNEI. The ends were cut back, 1 base at V and 10 bases at J, with 17 bases in the middle. The CDR3 is made up of 16 amino acids.

The chain combines TRBV5-7 with TRBJ2-1; D may be TRBD2 (6 bases). TRBV5-7 is sorted into the ORF group, with uncertain function. The CDR3 runs to 15 residues. The V end was cut by 5 bases, the J end by 4 bases, with 16 bases between. The CDR3 bases are TGTGCCAGCAGACCGAACGGCGGAGGGTACAATGAGCAGTTCTTC. This codes for CASRPNGGGYNEQFF.

Written as DNA, the CDR3 is TGCAGCGTTGGACTTGTCGCCTACGAGCAGTACTTC. Protein product: CSVGLVAYEQYF. V usage is TRBV29-1 and J usage is TRBJ2-7; no clear D. The germline CDR1 and CDR2 sequences are SQVTM and ANQGSEA. There are 12 residues in the CDR3. The V and J ends lost 4 bases and 2 bases respectively, with 9 bases between them.

This chain links TRBV20-1 with TRBJ1-2; no reliable D call. The CDR3 has 11 amino acids. Germline CDR1 is DFQATT and CDR2 is SNEGSKA (reference sequence). Trimming pared 3 bases from V and 4 bases from J, leaving 6 bases between. CDR3 sequence (DNA): TGCAGTGCTAGGGAGTTCTATGGCTACACCTTC. As protein: CSAREFYGYTF.

This clonotype was observed a few times. The rearrangement links TRBV27 to TRBJ1-2; D not resolved. Germline loops: CDR1 MNHEY, CDR2 SMNVEV (reference sequence). The CDR3 consists of 13 residues. Trimming took off 5 bases at V and 4 bases at J, with 11 bases between the two ends. DNA of the CDR3: TGTGCCAGCAGTCCCTTGGTCGCCTATGGCTACACCTTC. Translated: CASSPLVAYGYTF.

This clonotype has only a few counts. This chain connects TRBV6-2 or TRBV6-3 to TRBJ2-5; D tentatively reads TRBD1 or TRBD2 (6 bases each). The tail of the sequence fits TRBJ2-1 better, so the J call may be wrong. CDR3 length: 13 residues. Germline values: CDR1 MNHEY, CDR2 SVGEGT. The CDR3 spells CASSYRGRHEQFF. For the CDR3, the DNA is TGTGCCAGCAGTTACCGGGGGCGGCATGAGCAGTTCTTC.

CDR3 bases: TGTGCCAGCAGTGCGGGCGGCTCCCAGGACGAGCAGTACTTC. As protein: CASSAGGSQDEQYF. V is TRBV25-1 and J is TRBJ2-7, with D unclear. Trimming removed 4 bases from V and 5 bases from J, with 15 bases in between. The CDR3 loop spans 14 amino acids. The germline V gene has CDR1 MGHDK and CDR2 SYGVNS.

This clonotype came up a few times. The chain joins TRBV11-2 to TRBJ1-1; D remains unclear. Germline CDR1 SGHAT, CDR2 FQNNGV. This CDR3 is built from 14 residues. V lost 3 bases to trimming and J lost 5 bases, with 13 bases between them. CDR3 sequence: CASSFTEGGTEAFF. CDR3 DNA sequence: TGTGCCAGCAGCTTCACGGAGGGAGGGACTGAAGCTTTCTTT. Variable domain in full (rest from reference TRBV11-2 and TRBJ1-1): EAGVAQSPRYKIIEKRQSVAFWCNPISGHATLYWYQQILGQGPKLLIQFQNNGVVDDSQLPKDRFSAERLKGVDSTLKIQPAKLEDSAVYLCASSFTEGGTEAFFGQGTRLTVV.

V is TRBV10-3 and J is TRBJ1-4; possible D gene TRBD1, 5 bases. Germline V lookup: CDR1 ENHRY, CDR2 SYGVKD. The CDR3 contains 14 residues. Trimming took off 0 bases at V and 8 bases at J, with 10 bases between the two ends. The DNA of the CDR3 is TGTGCCATCAGTGAGTCGGCGGGGCCGGAAAAACTGTTTTTT. Amino acid sequence: CAISESAGPEKLFF.

The chain recombines TRBV4-2 with TRBJ2-1; D is possibly TRBD1 (6 bases). The J call could be wrong; TRBJ2-7 is a better fit for the DNA end. The CDR3 is 17 amino acids. Germline values: CDR1 LGHNA, CDR2 YNFKEQ. The CDR3 loop is CASSLTSTGTSAFEQYF. The CDR3 region has the DNA TGTGCCAGCAGCTTAACCTCTACAGGGACGTCGGCCTTCGAGCAGTACTTC.

The chain carries TRBV2 and TRBJ1-1; no clear D gene. The V end lost 3 bases, the J end lost 3 bases, and 14 bases lay between the germline ends. The CDR3 sequence is 15 residues long. The germline CDR1 and CDR2 sequences are SNHLY and FYNNEI. This CDR3 reads CASSDRTVRDTEAFF. The CDR3 coding sequence is TGTGCCAGCAGTGATCGGACGGTTAGGGACACTGAAGCTTTCTTT.

The chain links TRBV4-3 to TRBJ1-4, with 9 positions matching TRBD1. The junction had 6 bases not matched to a gene; V was cut back by 0 bases and J by 7 bases. This CDR3 is built from 16 residues. Per germline, CDR1 LGHNA and CDR2 YSLEER. CDR3 region: CASSQERQGEFEKLFF. In DNA form, the CDR3 reads TGCGCCAGCAGCCAAGAGCGACAGGGGGAATTTGAAAAACTGTTTTTT.

V is TRBV27 and J is TRBJ1-2; weak D call: TRBD1 (5 bases). Trimming left V 0 bases short and J 6 bases short, with 11 bases between. CDR1 is MNHEY and CDR2 is SMNVEV in the germline V gene (reference sequence). CDR3 length equals 14 residues. The CDR3 DNA follows: TGTGCCAGCAGTTTATCAAGGGGTGTTCATGGCTACACCTTC. Translating gives CASSLSRGVHGYTF.

The CDR3 sequence: CASRRNSPGDTQYF. In nucleotides, the CDR3 is TGCGCCAGCAGGCGCAATTCCCCGGGAGATACGCAGTATTTT. The V and J genes are TRBV10-1 and TRBJ2-3; no clear D gene. The germline V and J ends were trimmed by 6 bases and 5 bases, with 15 bases remaining between them. CDR3 size: 14 residues. Germline-derived CDR1 and CDR2 are WNHNN and SYGVQD (reference sequence).

This clonotype was recorded a few times. The rearrangement uses TRBV4-1 and TRBJ1-6; D remains ambiguous. Germline values: CDR1 MGHRA, CDR2 YSYEKL. Trimming removed 2 bases from V and 7 bases from J, with 15 bases in between. The CDR3 extends over 16 amino acids. In DNA, the CDR3 is TGCGCCAGCAGCCAACCGACCCTAGCAGTAAATTCACCCCTCCACTTT. Protein sequence: CASSQPTLAVNSPLHF.

This clonotype showed up just a few times. The rearrangement joins TRBV12-3 or TRBV12-4 to TRBJ1-6; D ambiguous. This CDR3 comprises 13 residues. The V gene lost 5 bases and the J gene lost 10 bases, with 12 bases spanning the gap. The DNA for the CDR3 is TGTGCCAGCAGTCCCCAGGCAGGATCACCCCTCCACTTT. Protein: CASSPQAGSPLHF.

The chain links TRBV5-1 to TRBJ2-1; 11 nucleotides agree with TRBD2. The CDR3 covers 16 residues. Germline V gives CDR1 SGHRS, CDR2 YFSETQ. The V gene end was trimmed by 2 bases and the J gene end by 4 bases; junction bases not matched to a gene: 5. CDR3 in amino acids: CASSLNLAGGYNEQFF. CDR3 nucleotide sequence: TGCGCCAGCAGCTTAAACCTAGCGGGAGGTTACAATGAGCAGTTCTTC.

This clonotype was observed at least ten times. This rearrangement joins TRBV24-1 to TRBJ2-3; D ambiguous. Trimming left V 6 bases short and J 0 bases short, with 9 bases between. CDR1 and CDR2 from the germline V gene are KGHDR and SFDVKD. This CDR3 comprises 14 residues. The CDR3 DNA follows: TGTGCCACCAGTCACCCCGCCAGCACAGATACGCAGTATTTT. This gives the protein CATSHPASTDTQYF.

This clonotype was detected only a few times. The V call is TRBV5-1, the J call TRBJ2-5, with 7 positions matching TRBD2. The CDR3 sequence is 15 residues long. V lost 4 bases to trimming and J lost 5 bases; unmatched junction nucleotides: 11. Germline V gene sequence: CDR1 SGHRS, CDR2 YFSETQ. The CDR3, as DNA: TGCGCCAGCAGCACCGGGGGGACCGGGGCCGAGACCCAGTACTTC. Translation gives CASSTGGTGAETQYF.

The V call is TRBV20-1, the J call TRBJ2-7, with D possibly being TRBD1 (5 bases). V lost 6 bases and J lost 2, with 14 bases in between. This CDR3 comprises 13 residues. Germline V gives CDR1 DFQATT, CDR2 SNEGSKA (reference sequence). The CDR3 protein is CSALSTATYEQYF. For the CDR3, the DNA is TGCAGTGCCTTATCGACAGCCACCTACGAGCAGTACTTC.

V usage is TRBV20-1 and J usage is TRBJ1-6; D is unclear. CDR1 DFQATT and CDR2 SNEGSKA come from the germline V gene (reference sequence). The V and J ends lost 6 bases and 7 bases respectively, with 19 bases between them. The CDR3 runs 15 residues. DNA for the CDR3: TGCAGTGCCACCCAACGGAGGTCGTGGAATTCACCCCTCCACTTT. It translates to CSATQRRSWNSPLHF.

As for this clonotype: At one end the junction does not follow the germline gene, possibly because of a read error. The CDR3 DNA reads as TGTGCCACCAGCAGAGATCGTGGGACTGAAAATACCCAGTACTTT. Protein product: CATSRDRGTENTQYF. This chain links TRBV15 with TRBJ2-3, with D possibly being TRBD2 (6 bases). The CDR3 is made up of 15 amino acids. Germline V gives CDR1 LNHNV, CDR2 YYDKDF (reference sequence).